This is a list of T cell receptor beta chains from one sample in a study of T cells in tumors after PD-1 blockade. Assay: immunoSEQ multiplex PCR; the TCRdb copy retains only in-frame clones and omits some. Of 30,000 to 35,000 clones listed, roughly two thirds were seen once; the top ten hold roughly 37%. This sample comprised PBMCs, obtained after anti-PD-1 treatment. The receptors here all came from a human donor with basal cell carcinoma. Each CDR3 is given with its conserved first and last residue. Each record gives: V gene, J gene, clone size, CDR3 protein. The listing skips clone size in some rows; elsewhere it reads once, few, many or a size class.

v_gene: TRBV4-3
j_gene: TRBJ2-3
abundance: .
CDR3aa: CASSPTVESSTDTQYF

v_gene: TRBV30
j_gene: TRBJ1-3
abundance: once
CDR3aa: CACKGSGNTIYF

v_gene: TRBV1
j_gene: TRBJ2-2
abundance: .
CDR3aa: CTSSGGRGRTGELFF

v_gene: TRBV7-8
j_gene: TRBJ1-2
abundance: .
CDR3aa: CASSFSLTGGGYTF

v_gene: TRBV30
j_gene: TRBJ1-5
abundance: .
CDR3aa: CAWSGGQPNQPQHF

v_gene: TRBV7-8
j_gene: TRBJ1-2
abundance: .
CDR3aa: CASSLGREAYGYTF

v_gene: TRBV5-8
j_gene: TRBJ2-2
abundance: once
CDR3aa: CASSLRGGLITGELFF

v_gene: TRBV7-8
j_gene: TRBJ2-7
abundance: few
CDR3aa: CASSHRSGGYEQYF

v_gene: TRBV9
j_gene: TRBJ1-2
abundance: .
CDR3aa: CASSVASGYDGYTF

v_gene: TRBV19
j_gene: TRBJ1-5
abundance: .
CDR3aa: CASAAAVNQPQHF

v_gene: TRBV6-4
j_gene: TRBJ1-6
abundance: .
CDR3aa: CASRQASGSPLHF

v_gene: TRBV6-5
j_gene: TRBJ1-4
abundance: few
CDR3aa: CASSYSGRANEKLFF

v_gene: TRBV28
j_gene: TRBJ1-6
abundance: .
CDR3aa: CASTVRGSPLHF

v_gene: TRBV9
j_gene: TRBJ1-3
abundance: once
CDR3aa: CASSPRHTSGNTIYF

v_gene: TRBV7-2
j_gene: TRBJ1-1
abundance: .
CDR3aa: CASSLNSWHEAFF

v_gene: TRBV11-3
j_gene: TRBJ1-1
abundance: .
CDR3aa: CASSGGSRNTEAFF

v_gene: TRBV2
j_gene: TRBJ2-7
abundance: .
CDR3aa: CASNRNSPPLGEQYF

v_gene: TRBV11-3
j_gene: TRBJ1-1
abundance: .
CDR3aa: CASSQNTEAFF

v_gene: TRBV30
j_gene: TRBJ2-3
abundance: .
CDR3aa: CAWSVKAGGDTQYF

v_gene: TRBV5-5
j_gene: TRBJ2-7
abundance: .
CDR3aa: CASSPYSGQGKREQYF

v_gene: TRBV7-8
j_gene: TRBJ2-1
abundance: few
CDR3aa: CASSRGGLAGAKEQFF

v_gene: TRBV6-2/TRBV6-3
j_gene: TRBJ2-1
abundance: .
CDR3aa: CASSYQGLAGAEKFF

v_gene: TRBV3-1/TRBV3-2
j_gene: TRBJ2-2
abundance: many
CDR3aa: CASSQDPRTTGTGELFF

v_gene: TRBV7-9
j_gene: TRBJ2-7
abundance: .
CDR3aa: CASSLQGYEQYF

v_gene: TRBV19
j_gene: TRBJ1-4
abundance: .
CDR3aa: CASTLRGRTNEKLFF

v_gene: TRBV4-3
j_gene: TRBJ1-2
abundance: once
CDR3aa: CASSQEVKNYGYTF

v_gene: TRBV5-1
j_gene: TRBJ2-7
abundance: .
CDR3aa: CASSLMPSGSYEQYF

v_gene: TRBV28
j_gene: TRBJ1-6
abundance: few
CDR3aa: CASTTSPLHF

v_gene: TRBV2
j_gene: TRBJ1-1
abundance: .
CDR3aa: CASFRDRLNWNTEAFF

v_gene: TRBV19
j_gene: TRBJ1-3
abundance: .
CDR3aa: CASSLIGAGSGNTIYF

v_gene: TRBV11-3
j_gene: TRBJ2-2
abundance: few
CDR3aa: CASKKVGIGELFF

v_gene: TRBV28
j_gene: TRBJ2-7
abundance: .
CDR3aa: CASSFSLAGSYEQYF

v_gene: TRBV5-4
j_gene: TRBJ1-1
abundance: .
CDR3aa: CASSPPGGGNTEAFF

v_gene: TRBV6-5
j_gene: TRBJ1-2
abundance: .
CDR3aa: CASSYFYDGGGGYTF

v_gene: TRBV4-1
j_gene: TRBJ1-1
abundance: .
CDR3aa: CASSQDRGTVDTEAFF

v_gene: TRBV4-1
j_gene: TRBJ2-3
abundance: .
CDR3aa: CASSQDGLAGDTQYF

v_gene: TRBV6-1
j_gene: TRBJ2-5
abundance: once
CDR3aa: CASSGGTSGRKKETQYF

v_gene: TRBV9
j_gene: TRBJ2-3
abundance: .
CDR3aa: CASSAQTGVDTQYF

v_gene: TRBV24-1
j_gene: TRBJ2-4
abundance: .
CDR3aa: CATSSPRDRTNIQYF